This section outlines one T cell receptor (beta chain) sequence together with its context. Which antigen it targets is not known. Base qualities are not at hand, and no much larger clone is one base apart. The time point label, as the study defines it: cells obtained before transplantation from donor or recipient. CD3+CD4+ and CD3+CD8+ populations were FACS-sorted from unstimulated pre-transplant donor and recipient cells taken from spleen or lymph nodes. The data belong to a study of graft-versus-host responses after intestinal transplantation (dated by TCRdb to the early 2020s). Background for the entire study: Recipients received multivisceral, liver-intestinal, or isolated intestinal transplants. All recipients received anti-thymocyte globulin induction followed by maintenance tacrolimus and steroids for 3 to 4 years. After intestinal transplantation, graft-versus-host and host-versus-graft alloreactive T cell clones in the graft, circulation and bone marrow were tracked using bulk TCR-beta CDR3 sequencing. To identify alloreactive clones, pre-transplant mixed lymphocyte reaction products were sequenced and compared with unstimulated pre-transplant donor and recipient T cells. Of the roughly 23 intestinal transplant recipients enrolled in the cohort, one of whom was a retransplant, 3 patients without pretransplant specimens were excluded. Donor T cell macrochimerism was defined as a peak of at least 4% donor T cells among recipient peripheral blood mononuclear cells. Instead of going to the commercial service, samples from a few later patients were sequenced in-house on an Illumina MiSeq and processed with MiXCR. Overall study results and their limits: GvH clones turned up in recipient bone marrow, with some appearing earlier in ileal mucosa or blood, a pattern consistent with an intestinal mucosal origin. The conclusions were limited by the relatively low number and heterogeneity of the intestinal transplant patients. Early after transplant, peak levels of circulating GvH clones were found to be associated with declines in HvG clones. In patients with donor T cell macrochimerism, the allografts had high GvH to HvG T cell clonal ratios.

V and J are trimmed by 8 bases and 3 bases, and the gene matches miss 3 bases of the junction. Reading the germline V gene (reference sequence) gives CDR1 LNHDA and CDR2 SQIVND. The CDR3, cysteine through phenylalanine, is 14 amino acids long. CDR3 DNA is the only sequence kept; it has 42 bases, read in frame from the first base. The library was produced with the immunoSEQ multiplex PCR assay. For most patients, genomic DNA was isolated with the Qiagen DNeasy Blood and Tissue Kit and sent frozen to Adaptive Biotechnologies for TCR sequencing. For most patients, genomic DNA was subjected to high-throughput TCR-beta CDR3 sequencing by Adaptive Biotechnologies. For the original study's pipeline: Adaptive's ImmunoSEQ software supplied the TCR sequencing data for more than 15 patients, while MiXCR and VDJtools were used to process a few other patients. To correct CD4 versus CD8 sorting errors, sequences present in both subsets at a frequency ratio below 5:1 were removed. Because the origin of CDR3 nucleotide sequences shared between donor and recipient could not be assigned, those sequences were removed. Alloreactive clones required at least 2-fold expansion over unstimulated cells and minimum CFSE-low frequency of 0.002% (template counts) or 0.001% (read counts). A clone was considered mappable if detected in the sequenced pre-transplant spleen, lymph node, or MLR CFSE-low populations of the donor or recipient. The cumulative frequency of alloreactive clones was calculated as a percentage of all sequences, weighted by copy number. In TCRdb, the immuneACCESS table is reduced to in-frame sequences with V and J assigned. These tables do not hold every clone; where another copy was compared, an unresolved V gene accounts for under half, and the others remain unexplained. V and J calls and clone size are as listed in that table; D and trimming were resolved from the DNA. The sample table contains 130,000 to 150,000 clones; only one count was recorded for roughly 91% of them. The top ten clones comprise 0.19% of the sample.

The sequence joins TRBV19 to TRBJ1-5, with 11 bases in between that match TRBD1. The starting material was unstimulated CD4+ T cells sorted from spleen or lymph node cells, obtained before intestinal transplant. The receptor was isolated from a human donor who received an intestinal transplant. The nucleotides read TGTGCCAGTCGGGGACAGGGGGACAATCAGCCCCAGCATTTT. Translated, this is CASRGQGDNQPQHF.